The 26 T cell receptor beta chains below come from one sample, sequenced in a study of shared T cell receptors in the human thymus. Data came from immunoSEQ multiplex PCR; TCRdb stores just in-frame clones and leaves some out. Here the sample spans about 660,000 clones, 70% to 90% being singletons. These same records also appear under a second study, on human thymus T cells.

Sequencing input: thymocytes. The source is a boy under three years old with a congenital heart defect.

J is TRBJ2-1 and V is TRBV28; 13 bases line up with TRBD2. V gave up 3 bases and J gave up 8 bases; unmatched junction bases: 7. The CDR3 is 16 residues long. Looked up from germline, CDR1 is MDHEN and CDR2 is SYDVKM. This CDR3 reads CASSFRTSGSSDEQFF. In nucleotides, the CDR3 is TGTGCCAGCAGTTTCCGGACTAGCGGGAGCTCGGATGAGCAGTTCTTC.

The CDR3 DNA reads TGTGCCAGCAGTGTAGGACAGGGGGCGTGTGAGCAGTACTTC. Its protein product is CASSVGQGACEQYF. This chain connects TRBV6-5 to TRBJ2-7; TRBD1 matches 11 bases. The germline CDR1 and CDR2 sequences are MNHEY and SVGAGI. The CDR3 loop spans 14 amino acids. The V and J ends lost 5 bases and 7 bases, in that order; junction bases with no gene match: 7.

V usage is TRBV5-1 and J usage is TRBJ2-3, with 9 nucleotides matching TRBD2. The CDR3 is 16 amino acids. Unmatched junction bases numbered 18, after V lost 4 bases and J lost 12 bases. Germline values: CDR1 SGHRS, CDR2 YFSETQ. CDR3 residues: CASSLLGREGLYPQYF. CDR3 nucleotides: TGCGCCAGCAGCCTGCTAGGGCGGGAGGGCCTGTATCCCCAGTATTTT.

This clone was seen a handful of times. V gene TRBV19 combines with J gene TRBJ2-7; TRBD2 aligns across 13 bases. This CDR3 comprises 15 residues. Germline V gene sequence: CDR1 LNHDA, CDR2 SQIVND (reference sequence). The V gene end was trimmed by 10 bases and the J gene end by 5 bases; junction bases not matched to a gene: 11. This CDR3 reads CATRTSGSQVHEQYF. The DNA for the CDR3 is TGTGCCACGAGGACTAGCGGGAGCCAGGTCCACGAGCAGTACTTC.

The V call is TRBV7-9, the J call TRBJ1-2, with TRBD1 matching over 12 bases. V was clipped by 5 bases and J by 4 bases; unmatched bases: 8. CDR1 is SEHNR, CDR2 FQNEAQ, per germline (reference sequence). The CDR3 loop spans 16 amino acids. CDR3 region: CASSPWDRGPSYGYTF. In nucleotides, the CDR3 is TGTGCCAGCAGCCCGTGGGACAGGGGGCCCTCCTATGGCTACACCTTC.

The chain is built from TRBV9 and TRBJ2-3; 12 bases line up with TRBD2. The CDR3 covers 16 residues. CDR1 is SGDLS, CDR2 YYNGEE, per germline. V shed 0 bases, J shed 8 bases, and the junction held 7 bases outside the gene matches. DNA for the CDR3: TGTGCCAGCAGCGTAGAAGCGACTAGCGGGAGTGGTACGCAGTATTTT. It specifies CASSVEATSGSGTQYF.

The V gene is TRBV4-3, the J gene TRBJ1-2; D ambiguous. Trimming cost V 0 bases and J 7 bases, with 18 bases left between them. This CDR3 contains 16 residues. Germline V gene data show CDR1 as LGHNA and CDR2 as YSLEER. CDR3 DNA: TGCGCCAGCAGCCAAGATGGAGGAATTCCGCATCGTGGCTACACCTTC. It codes for CASSQDGGIPHRGYTF.

The V call is TRBV13, the J call TRBJ2-5, with 9 bases fitting TRBD2. The CDR3 runs 15 residues. Germline assignment: CDR1 PRHDT and CDR2 FYEKMQ (reference sequence). The V segment lost 4 bases and the J segment 1 base; nucleotides outside the gene matches: 4. The CDR3 DNA sequence: TGTGCCAGCAGCTCAGGGACTAGCATCCAAGAGACCCAGTACTTC. Translated, it gives CASSSGTSIQETQYF. Together with reference TRBV13 and TRBJ2-5, the CDR3 gives the full variable domain: AAGVIQSPRHLIKEKRETATLKCYPIPRHDTVYWYQQGPGQDPQFLISFYEKMQSDKGSIPDRFSAQQFSDYHSELNMSSLELGDSALYFCASSSGTSIQETQYFGPGTRLLVL.

This chain connects TRBV4-3 to TRBJ2-1; a possible D gene is TRBD2 (5 bases). The germline V gene encodes CDR1 LGHNA and CDR2 YSLEER. The CDR3 spans 16 residues. V was pared by 0 bases and J by 4 bases, with 13 bases between. CDR3 protein: CASSQDRTGRYNEQFF. Here the CDR3 DNA reads TGCGCCAGCAGCCAAGATAGAACGGGAAGATACAATGAGCAGTTCTTC.

The V and J genes are TRBV4-1 and TRBJ2-5; TRBD2 agrees at 7 bases. Germline values: CDR1 MGHRA, CDR2 YSYEKL. The CDR3 runs to 20 residues. V dropped 0 bases and J dropped 5; count of bases not matched to a gene: 21. The chain's CDR3 is CASSQDCGGSVGRAYETQYF. For the CDR3, the DNA is TGCGCCAGCAGCCAAGATTGTGGCGGGAGCGTTGGGAGGGCCTATGAGACCCAGTACTTC.

The chain recombines TRBV27 with TRBJ1-4, with D perhaps matching TRBD1 (6 bases). There are 16 residues in the CDR3. V dropped 5 bases and J dropped 4 bases, with 17 bases sitting between them. The germline CDR1 and CDR2 sequences are MNHEY and SMNVEV (reference sequence). CDR3 nucleotide sequence: TGTGCCAGCAGTCCTTCCTTTGCACAGGGTAATGAAAAACTGTTTTTT. Amino acids: CASSPSFAQGNEKLFF.

The chain recombines TRBV30 with TRBJ2-1; 7 bases align to TRBD2. The length of the CDR3 is 17 residues. Germline lookup yields CDR1 GTSNPN and CDR2 SVGIG (reference sequence). Losses at the gene ends were 2 bases for V and 4 bases for J; bases not matched to a gene: 14. In DNA form, the CDR3 reads TGTGCCTGGAGTTGTACTAGCGCCCACTCGGGTTACAATGAGCAGTTCTTC. Protein: CAWSCTSAHSGYNEQFF.

The genes are TRBV7-2 and TRBJ1-2, with 8 bases lining up with TRBD1. The germline CDR1 and CDR2 sequences are SGHTA and FQGNSA. This CDR3 comprises 16 residues. Trimming removed 0 bases from V and 0 bases from J; junction bases left unmatched: 3. The CDR3 bases are TGTGCCAGCAGCTTAGCCCCGGGACAGGCTAACTATGGCTACACCTTC. Residues: CASSLAPGQANYGYTF.

The gene calls are TRBV27 and TRBJ1-5; weak D call: TRBD1 (5 bases). The ends were cut back, 1 base at V and 5 bases at J, with 12 bases in the middle. The CDR3 spans 15 residues. Germline-derived CDR1 and CDR2 are MNHEY and SMNVEV (reference sequence). CDR3 DNA sequence: TGTGCCAGCAGTTTATTAGGAGGGGAGGATCAGCCCCAGCATTTT. Protein product: CASSLLGGEDQPQHF.

In this sample, this clone turned up once. The rearrangement joins TRBV29-1 to TRBJ1-1; perhaps TRBD1 as D (6 bases). Germline CDR1 SQVTM, CDR2 ANQGSEA. Between the trimmed V and J ends, which lost 7 bases and 2 bases, there was a span of 20 bases. The CDR3 contains 15 residues. CDR3 sequence (DNA): TGCAGCGCCCACGGGGGGGACACCCGTAACACTGAAGCTTTCTTT. It translates to CSAHGGDTRNTEAFF.

The chain has TRBV6-1 and TRBJ1-1, with 9 positions matching TRBD1. V gave up 8 bases and J gave up 0 bases; unmatched junction bases: 7. Germline CDR1 is MNHNS and CDR2 is SASEGT. CDR3 length: 15 amino acids. The CDR3 reads CASPGTGNMNTEAFF. DNA of the CDR3: TGTGCCAGCCCCGGGACAGGGAACATGAACACTGAAGCTTTCTTT.

The DNA of the CDR3 is TGCGCCAGCAGTCGCCTAGACCTCCGGGACAGGGAGGACGAGCAGTACTTC. This sequence encodes CASSRLDLRDREDEQYF. The chain is built from TRBV5-1 and TRBJ2-7; TRBD1 matches at 9 bases. The CDR3 contains 17 residues. V was pared by 5 bases and J by 5 bases, with 17 bases of the junction left unmatched. Germline V CDR1 and CDR2: SGHRS, YFSETQ.

This chain uses TRBV14 with TRBJ2-1; 7 positions match TRBD2. J gave up 4 bases and V 3 bases, and 3 bases lay outside the gene matches. The CDR3 contains 14 residues. Per germline, CDR1 SGHDN and CDR2 FVKESK. As DNA, the CDR3 is TGTGCCAGCAGCCACTGGACTAGGTACAATGAGCAGTTCTTC. This sequence encodes CASSHWTRYNEQFF.

The chain links TRBV19 to TRBJ1-5; a possible D gene is TRBD1 (5 bases). V gave up 5 bases and J gave up 4 bases, with 15 bases separating them. Germline V gives CDR1 LNHDA, CDR2 SQIVND (reference sequence). This CDR3 is built from 15 residues. CDR3 bases: TGTGCCAGTAGTGGAGGACGGGACTGGAATCAGCCCCAGCATTTT. Amino acids: CASSGGRDWNQPQHF.

This clone was observed a few times. The chain links TRBV10-3 to TRBJ1-3; D is ambiguous. V lost 0 bases and J 0 bases, leaving 12 bases between the germline ends. Per germline, CDR1 ENHRY and CDR2 SYGVKD. The CDR3 covers 17 residues. The CDR3: CAISESNQVSSGNTIYF. Here the CDR3 DNA reads TGTGCCATCAGTGAGTCGAATCAGGTTAGCTCTGGAAACACCATATATTTT.

This chain links TRBV5-1 with TRBJ1-5; D uncertain. Germline V gene lookup returns CDR1 SGHRS and CDR2 YFSETQ. The CDR3 extends over 13 amino acids. The V end lost 2 bases, the J end lost 6 bases, and 9 bases lay between the germline ends. The CDR3 here is CASSLEGTQPQHF. CDR3 bases: TGCGCCAGCAGCTTAGAGGGTACTCAGCCCCAGCATTTT.

The chain couples TRBV7-9 to TRBJ2-3; TRBD1 aligns across 10 bases. J lost 6 bases, V lost 5 bases, and 5 bases had no gene match. This CDR3 has 14 residues. From germline, CDR1 is SEHNR and CDR2 FQNEAQ (reference sequence). Here the CDR3 DNA reads TGTGCCAGCAGCCTCGGACAGGGGGGGGATACGCAGTATTTT. Residues: CASSLGQGGDTQYF. The variable domain in full, with the rest retrieved from reference TRBV7-9 and TRBJ2-3, is DTGVSQNPRHKITKRGQNVTFRCDPISEHNRLYWYRQTLGQGPEFLTYFQNEAQLEKSRLLSDRFSAERPKGSFSTLEIQRTEQGDSAMYLCASSLGQGGDTQYFGPGTRLTVL.

The chain links TRBV15 to TRBJ2-3; TRBD2 aligns across 12 bases. Germline CDR1 and CDR2: LNHNV and YYDKDF (reference sequence). CDR3 length: 18 amino acids. V lost 2 bases to trimming and J lost 2 bases; unmatched junction nucleotides: 8. The CDR3 region has the DNA TGTGCCACCAGCAGATACCTTGGACTAGCGGGGTACACAGATACGCAGTATTTT. Protein product: CATSRYLGLAGYTDTQYF.

The rearrangement uses TRBV2 and TRBJ2-7; TRBD2 aligns across 9 bases. From germline, CDR1 is SNHLY and CDR2 FYNNEI. The CDR3 is 20 amino acids. Trimming removed 7 bases from V and 4 bases from J; junction bases left unmatched: 26. As DNA, the CDR3 is TGTGCCAGCATGTCTCAGGGGTGGACTAGCGAAAGAGGGGTCCCTTACGAGCAGTACTTC. Residues: CASMSQGWTSERGVPYEQYF.

The sample holds one count of this clone. The V and J genes are TRBV25-1 and TRBJ2-5; TRBD2 matches at 7 bases. This CDR3 has 13 residues. With 6 bases clipped from V and 1 base from J, the junction kept 2 bases outside the gene matches. Germline V gene data show CDR1 as MGHDK and CDR2 as SYGVNS. CDR3 bases: TGTGCCAGCAGACGGGAGGTCCAAGAGACCCAGTACTTC. Its protein is CASRREVQETQYF. Supplemented by reference TRBV25-1 and TRBJ2-5, the full variable domain reads EADIYQTPRYLVIGTGKKITLECSQTMGHDKMYWYQQDPGMELHLIHYSYGVNSTEKGDLSSESTVSRIRTEHFPLTLESARPSHTSQYLCASRREVQETQYFGPGTRLLVL.

This sequence joins TRBV4-3 and TRBJ2-1; the match to TRBD1 covers 12 bases. The CDR3 contains 19 residues. With V trimmed by 0 bases and J by 7 bases, 13 bases remained unmatched. The V gene's germline CDR1 is LGHNA and CDR2 YSLEER. The chain's CDR3 is CASSQDRKPGQGACNEQFF. In nucleotides, the CDR3 is TGCGCCAGCAGCCAAGATAGGAAGCCGGGACAGGGGGCTTGTAATGAGCAGTTCTTC.